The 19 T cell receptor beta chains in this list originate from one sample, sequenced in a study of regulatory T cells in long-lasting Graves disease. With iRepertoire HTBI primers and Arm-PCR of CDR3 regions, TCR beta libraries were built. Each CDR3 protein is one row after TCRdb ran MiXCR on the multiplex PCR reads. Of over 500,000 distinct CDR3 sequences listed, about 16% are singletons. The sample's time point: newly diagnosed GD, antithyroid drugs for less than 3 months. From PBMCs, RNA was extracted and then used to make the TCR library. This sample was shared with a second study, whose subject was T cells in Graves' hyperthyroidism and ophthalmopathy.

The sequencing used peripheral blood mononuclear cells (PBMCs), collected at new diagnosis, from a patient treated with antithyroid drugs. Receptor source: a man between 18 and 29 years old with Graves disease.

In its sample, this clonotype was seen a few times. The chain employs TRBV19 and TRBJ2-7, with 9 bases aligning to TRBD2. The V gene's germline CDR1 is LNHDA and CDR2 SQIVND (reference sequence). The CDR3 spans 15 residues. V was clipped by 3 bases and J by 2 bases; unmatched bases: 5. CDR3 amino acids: CASSIGAGGPYEQYF. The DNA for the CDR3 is TGTGCCAGTAGTATTGGAGCGGGAGGACCCTACGAGCAGTACTTC.

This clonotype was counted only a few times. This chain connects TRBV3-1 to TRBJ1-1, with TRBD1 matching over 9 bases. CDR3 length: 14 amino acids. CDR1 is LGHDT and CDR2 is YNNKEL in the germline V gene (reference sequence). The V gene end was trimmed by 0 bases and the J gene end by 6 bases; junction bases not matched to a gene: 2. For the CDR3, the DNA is TGTGCCAGCAGCCAAGAGGGACAGGGTGCTGAAGCTTTCTTT. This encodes CASSQEGQGAEAFF.

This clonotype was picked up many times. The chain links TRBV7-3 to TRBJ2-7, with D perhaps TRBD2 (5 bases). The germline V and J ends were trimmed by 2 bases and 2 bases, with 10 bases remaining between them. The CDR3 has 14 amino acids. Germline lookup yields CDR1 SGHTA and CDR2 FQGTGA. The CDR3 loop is CASSLAPSPYEQYF. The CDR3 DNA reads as TGTGCCAGCAGCTTAGCGCCTAGCCCCTACGAGCAGTACTTC.

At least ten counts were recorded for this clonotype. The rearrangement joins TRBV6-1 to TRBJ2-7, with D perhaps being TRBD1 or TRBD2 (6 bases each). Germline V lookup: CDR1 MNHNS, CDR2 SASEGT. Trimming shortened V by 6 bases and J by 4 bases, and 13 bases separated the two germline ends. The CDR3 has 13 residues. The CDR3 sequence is CASSEGGLYEQYF. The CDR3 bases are TGTGCCAGCAGCGAGGGGGGCCTATACGAGCAGTACTTC.

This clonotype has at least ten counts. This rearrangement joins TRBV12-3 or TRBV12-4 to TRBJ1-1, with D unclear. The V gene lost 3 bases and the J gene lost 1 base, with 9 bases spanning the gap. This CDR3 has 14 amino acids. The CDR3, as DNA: TGTGCCAGCAGTTTTAGCTCCTCGAACACTGAAGCTTTCTTT. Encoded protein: CASSFSSSNTEAFF.

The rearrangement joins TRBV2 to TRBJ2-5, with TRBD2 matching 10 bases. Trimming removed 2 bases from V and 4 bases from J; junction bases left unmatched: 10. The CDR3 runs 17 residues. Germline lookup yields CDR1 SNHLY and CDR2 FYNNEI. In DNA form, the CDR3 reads TGTGCCAGCAGTGAATTCGCTAGCGGGAGTCTTCGAGAGACCCAGTACTTC. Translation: CASSEFASGSLRETQYF.

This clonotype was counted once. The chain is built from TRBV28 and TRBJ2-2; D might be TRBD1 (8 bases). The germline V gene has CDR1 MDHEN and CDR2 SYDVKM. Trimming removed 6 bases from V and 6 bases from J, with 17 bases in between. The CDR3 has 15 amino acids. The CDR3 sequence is CASSVVQGGAGELFF. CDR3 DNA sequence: TGTGCCAGCAGCGTCGTACAGGGGGGGGCCGGGGAGCTGTTTTTT.

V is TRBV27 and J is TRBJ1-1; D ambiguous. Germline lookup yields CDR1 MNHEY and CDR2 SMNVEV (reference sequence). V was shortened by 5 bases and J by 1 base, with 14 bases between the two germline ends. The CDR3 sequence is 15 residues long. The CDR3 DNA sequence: TGTGCCAGCAGTCCCCGGAGGCAGTCGAACACTGAAGCTTTCTTT. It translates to CASSPRRQSNTEAFF.

The CDR3 spells CASSPDRAVETQYF. The CDR3 nucleotides read TGTGCCAGCAGCCCCGACAGGGCGGTGGAGACCCAGTACTTC. This chain uses TRBV2 with TRBJ2-5, with 7 nucleotides matching TRBD1. V lost 6 bases, J lost 5 bases, and 9 bases stayed unmatched. Per germline, CDR1 SNHLY and CDR2 FYNNEI. This CDR3 has 14 residues. The whole variable domain, remainder taken from reference TRBV2 and TRBJ2-5, is EPEVTQTPSHQVTQMGQEVILRCVPISNHLYFYWYRQILGQKVEFLVSFYNNEISEKSEIFDDQFSVERPDGSNFTLKIRSTKLEDSAMYFCASSPDRAVETQYFGPGTRLLVL.

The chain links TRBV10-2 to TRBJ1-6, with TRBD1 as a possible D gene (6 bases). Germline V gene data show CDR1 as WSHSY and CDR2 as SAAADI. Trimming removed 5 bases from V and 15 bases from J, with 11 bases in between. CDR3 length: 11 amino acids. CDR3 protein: CASSSGEGLHF. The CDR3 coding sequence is TGCGCCAGCAGTTCAGGGGAAGGCCTCCACTTT.

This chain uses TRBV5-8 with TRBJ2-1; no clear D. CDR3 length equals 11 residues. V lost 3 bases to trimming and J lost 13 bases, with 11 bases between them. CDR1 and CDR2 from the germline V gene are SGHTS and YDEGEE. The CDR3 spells CASSSRVAQFF. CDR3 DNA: TGTGCCAGCAGCTCGCGAGTCGCCCAGTTCTTC. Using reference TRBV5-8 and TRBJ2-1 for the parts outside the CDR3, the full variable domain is EAGVTQSPTHLIKTRGQQATLRCSPISGHTSVYWYQQALGLGLQFLLWYDEGEERNRGNFPPRFSGRQFPNYSSELNVNALELEDSALYLCASSSRVAQFFGPGTRLTVL.

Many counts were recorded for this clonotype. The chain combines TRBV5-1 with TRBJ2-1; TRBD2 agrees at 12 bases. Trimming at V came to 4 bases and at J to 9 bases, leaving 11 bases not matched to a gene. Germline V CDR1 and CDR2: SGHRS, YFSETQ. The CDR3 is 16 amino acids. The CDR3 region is CASSLPRLAGEGEQFF. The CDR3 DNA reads TGCGCCAGCAGCCTCCCCCGACTAGCGGGAGAGGGTGAGCAGTTCTTC.

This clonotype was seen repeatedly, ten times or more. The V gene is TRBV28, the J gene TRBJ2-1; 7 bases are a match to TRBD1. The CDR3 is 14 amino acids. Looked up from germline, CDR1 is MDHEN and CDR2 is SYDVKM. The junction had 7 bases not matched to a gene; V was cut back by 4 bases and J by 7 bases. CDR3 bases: TGTGCCAGCAGTTACCCCGAGGGGGCTAATGAGCAGTTCTTC. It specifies CASSYPEGANEQFF.

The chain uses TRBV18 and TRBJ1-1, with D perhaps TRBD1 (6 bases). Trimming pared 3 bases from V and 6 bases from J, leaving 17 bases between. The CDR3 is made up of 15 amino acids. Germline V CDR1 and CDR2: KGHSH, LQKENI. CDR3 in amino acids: CASSPSGQGIAEAFF. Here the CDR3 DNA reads TGTGCCAGCTCACCTTCCGGCCAGGGGATAGCTGAAGCTTTCTTT.

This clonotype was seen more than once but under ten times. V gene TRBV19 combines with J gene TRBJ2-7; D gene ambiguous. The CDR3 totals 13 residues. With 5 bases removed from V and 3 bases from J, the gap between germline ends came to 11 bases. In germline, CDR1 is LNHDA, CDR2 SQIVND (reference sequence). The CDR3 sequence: CASSYTTLYEQYF. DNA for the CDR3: TGTGCCAGTAGTTATACGACACTCTACGAGCAGTACTTC. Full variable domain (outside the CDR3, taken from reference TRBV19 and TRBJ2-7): DGGITQSPKYLFRKEGQNVTLSCEQNLNHDAMYWYRQDPGQGLRLIYYSQIVNDFQKGDIAEGYSVSREKKESFPLTVTSAQKNPTAFYLCASSYTTLYEQYFGPGTRLTVT.

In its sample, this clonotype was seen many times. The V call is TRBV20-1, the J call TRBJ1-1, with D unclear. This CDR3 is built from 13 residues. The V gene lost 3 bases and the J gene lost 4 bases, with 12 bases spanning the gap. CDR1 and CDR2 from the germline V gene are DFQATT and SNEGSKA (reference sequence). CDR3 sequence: CSARETGSTEAFF. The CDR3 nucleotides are TGCAGTGCTAGGGAAACCGGAAGCACTGAAGCTTTCTTT.

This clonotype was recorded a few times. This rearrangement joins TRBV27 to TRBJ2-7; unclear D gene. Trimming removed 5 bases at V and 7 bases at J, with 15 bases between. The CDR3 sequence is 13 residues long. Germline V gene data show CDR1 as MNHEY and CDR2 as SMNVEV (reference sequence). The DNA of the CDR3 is TGTGCCAGCAGTCCCCTCCGTGTGGGAGAGCAGTACTTC. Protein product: CASSPLRVGEQYF.

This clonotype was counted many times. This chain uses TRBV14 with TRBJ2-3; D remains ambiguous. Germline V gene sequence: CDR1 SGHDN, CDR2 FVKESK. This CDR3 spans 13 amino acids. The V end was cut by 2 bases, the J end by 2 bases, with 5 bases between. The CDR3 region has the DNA TGTGCCAGCAGCCAATCTCTCACAGATACGCAGTATTTT. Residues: CASSQSLTDTQYF. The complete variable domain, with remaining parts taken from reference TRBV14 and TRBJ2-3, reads EAGVTQFPSHSVIEKGQTVTLRCDPISGHDNLYWYRRVMGKEIKFLLHFVKESKQDESGMPNNRFLAERTGGTYSTLKVQPAELEDSGVYFCASSQSLTDTQYFGPGTRLTVL.

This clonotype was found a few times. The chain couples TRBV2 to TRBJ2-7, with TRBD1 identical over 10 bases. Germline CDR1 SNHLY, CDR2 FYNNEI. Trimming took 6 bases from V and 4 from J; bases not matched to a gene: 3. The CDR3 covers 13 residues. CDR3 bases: TGTGCCAGCAGAGACAGGGGGCAGTACGAGCAGTACTTC. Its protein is CASRDRGQYEQYF. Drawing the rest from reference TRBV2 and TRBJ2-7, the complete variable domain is EPEVTQTPSHQVTQMGQEVILRCVPISNHLYFYWYRQILGQKVEFLVSFYNNEISEKSEIFDDQFSVERPDGSNFTLKIRSTKLEDSAMYFCASRDRGQYEQYFGPGTRLTVT.